This TCR beta chain derives from a study of human T cells and chemical hapten exposure. Study-level background: Small differences in pooled library volume mainly drove the variation in TCR yields per sample.

TCRdb reanalysed the RACE reads using MiXCR and keeps one entry per CDR3 protein. The sample lists 250,000 to 300,000 distinct CDR3 sequences, roughly 7.4% occurring once. Time point of the sample: pre-sensitization, week 0. Treatment given: therapeutic diphenylcyclopropenone sensitization with weekly scalp DPC. V dropped 7 bases and J dropped 3 bases, with 9 bases sitting between them. The V gene's germline CDR1 is WSHSY and CDR2 SAAADI. This CDR3 comprises 12 residues. This sequence originates from a man aged 18 to 35 with alopecia areata. Some clones in this sample may be carry-over from other donors' samples. The specimen was whole blood, collected in connection with sensitization to the hapten diphenylcyclopropenone (DPC). The chain carries TRBV10-2 and TRBJ2-5; D unclear. This CDR3 is CASTPSKETQYF. CDR3 nucleotides: TGCGCCAGCACCCCGAGTAAAGAGACCCAGTACTTC.